This is a list of T cell receptor beta chains from one sample in a study of blood T cell repertoires in COVID-19. Profiled with immunoSEQ multiplex PCR; TCRdb holds only in-frame clones, not every one. This table holds hundreds of thousands of clones, approximately 86% found once. Sequencing was performed on PBMCs or T cells enriched from blood (not recorded which). These receptors were collected from a young woman with acute COVID-19. CDR3s include the opening cysteine and the closing phenylalanine or tryptophan. Each record gives: CDR3 protein, CDR3 DNA, D gene, J gene, clone size, V gene. A D gene is named only where the DNA matches it firmly. Clone size is stated in some rows and not others, as once, few, many or a class when expanded.

cdr3_aa: CASSIIVAGRTDTQYF; cdr3_nt: TGTGCCAGCAGTATCATCGTAGCGGGGAGGACAGATACGCAGTATTTT; d_call: TRBD2; j_call: TRBJ2-3; clone_size: .; v_call: TRBV28
cdr3_aa: CASSHREMNTEAFF; cdr3_nt: TGCGCCAGCAGCCATCGGGAGATGAACACTGAAGCTTTCTTT; d_call: .; j_call: TRBJ1-1; clone_size: .; v_call: TRBV4-3
cdr3_aa: CASSLTSSYNEQFF; cdr3_nt: TGTGCCAGCAGCTTGACGAGCTCCTACAATGAGCAGTTCTTC; d_call: .; j_call: TRBJ2-1; clone_size: .; v_call: TRBV5-4
cdr3_aa: CASRKTENTEAFF; cdr3_nt: TGTGCCAGCAGGAAGACTGAGAACACTGAAGCTTTCTTT; d_call: .; j_call: TRBJ1-1; clone_size: .; v_call: TRBV6-4
cdr3_aa: CASNPTRTGGTGELFF; cdr3_nt: TGTGCCAGTAACCCAACGCGGACAGGGGGGACCGGGGAGCTGTTTTTT; d_call: TRBD1; j_call: TRBJ2-2; clone_size: .; v_call: TRBV19
cdr3_aa: CASRGRTDGEQYF; cdr3_nt: TGCGCCAGTCGGGGTAGGACCGACGGGGAGCAGTACTTC; d_call: .; j_call: TRBJ2-7; clone_size: .; v_call: TRBV5-1
cdr3_aa: CASSPPGTGVSTDTQYF; cdr3_nt: TGTGCCAGTAGTCCTCCCGGGACAGGGGTTTCCACAGATACGCAGTATTTT; d_call: TRBD1; j_call: TRBJ2-3; clone_size: .; v_call: TRBV19
cdr3_aa: CASSGGTGANTEAFF; cdr3_nt: TGTGCCAGCAGCGGCGGAACAGGGGCGAACACTGAAGCTTTCTTT; d_call: TRBD1; j_call: TRBJ1-1; clone_size: few; v_call: TRBV9
cdr3_aa: CASRFSGGAYEQYF; cdr3_nt: TGCGCCAGCAGGTTTAGCGGGGGGGCGTACGAGCAGTACTTC; d_call: TRBD2; j_call: TRBJ2-7; clone_size: .; v_call: TRBV5-1
cdr3_aa: CATSARASGTGSTDTQYF; cdr3_nt: TGTGCCACCAGCGCCCGGGCGAGCGGGACTGGGAGCACAGATACGCAGTATTTT; d_call: TRBD2; j_call: TRBJ2-3; clone_size: once; v_call: TRBV15
cdr3_aa: CASSQDNRKETQYF; cdr3_nt: TGCGCCAGCAGCCAAGACAACAGGAAAGAGACCCAGTACTTC; d_call: .; j_call: TRBJ2-5; clone_size: .; v_call: TRBV4-1
cdr3_aa: CASSLAPGQRTDTQYF; cdr3_nt: TGTGCCAGCAGCTTAGCCCCGGGACAGAGAACGGATACGCAGTATTTT; d_call: TRBD1; j_call: TRBJ2-3; clone_size: .; v_call: TRBV11-1
cdr3_aa: CASGTQEYEQYF; cdr3_nt: TGTGCCAGCGGAACACAGGAATACGAGCAGTACTTC; d_call: .; j_call: TRBJ2-7; clone_size: .; v_call: TRBV18
cdr3_aa: CASSLRLAAFYEQYF; cdr3_nt: TGTGCCAGCAGTTTAAGACTAGCGGCTTTCTACGAGCAGTACTTC; d_call: TRBD2; j_call: TRBJ2-7; clone_size: .; v_call: TRBV6-5
cdr3_aa: CASSIPGDQETQYF; cdr3_nt: TGTGCCAGTAGTATCCCCGGGGACCAAGAGACCCAGTACTTC; d_call: .; j_call: TRBJ2-5; clone_size: .; v_call: TRBV19
cdr3_aa: CASSVKGGPETQYF; cdr3_nt: TGTGCCAGCAGCGTAAAGGGGGGGCCGGAGACCCAGTACTTC; d_call: .; j_call: TRBJ2-5; clone_size: .; v_call: TRBV9
cdr3_aa: CARSFSRTVRGEQYF; cdr3_nt: TGTGCCAGAAGCTTTTCCCGGACAGTTCGAGGCGAGCAGTACTTC; d_call: .; j_call: TRBJ2-7; clone_size: .; v_call: TRBV5-3
cdr3_aa: CATAGGANSYEQYF; cdr3_nt: TGTGCCACCGCTGGGGGGGCTAACTCCTACGAGCAGTACTTC; d_call: .; j_call: TRBJ2-7; clone_size: .; v_call: TRBV28
cdr3_aa: CASSLSREDEQYF; cdr3_nt: TGTGCCAGCAGCTTAAGCAGGGAGGACGAGCAGTACTTC; d_call: .; j_call: TRBJ2-7; clone_size: few; v_call: TRBV7-3
cdr3_aa: CASSEALAGIDEQFF; cdr3_nt: TGTGCCAGCAGTGAGGCGTTAGCGGGAATCGATGAGCAGTTCTTC; d_call: TRBD2; j_call: TRBJ2-1; clone_size: .; v_call: TRBV25-1
cdr3_aa: CASSPGQPYEQYF; cdr3_nt: TGCGCCAGCAGCCCTGGGCAGCCCTACGAGCAGTACTTC; d_call: .; j_call: TRBJ2-7; clone_size: .; v_call: TRBV4-1
cdr3_aa: CASRTFPRNEKLFF; cdr3_nt: TGTGCCAGTAGGACTTTCCCGCGAAATGAAAAACTGTTTTTT; d_call: .; j_call: TRBJ1-4; clone_size: .; v_call: TRBV6-5